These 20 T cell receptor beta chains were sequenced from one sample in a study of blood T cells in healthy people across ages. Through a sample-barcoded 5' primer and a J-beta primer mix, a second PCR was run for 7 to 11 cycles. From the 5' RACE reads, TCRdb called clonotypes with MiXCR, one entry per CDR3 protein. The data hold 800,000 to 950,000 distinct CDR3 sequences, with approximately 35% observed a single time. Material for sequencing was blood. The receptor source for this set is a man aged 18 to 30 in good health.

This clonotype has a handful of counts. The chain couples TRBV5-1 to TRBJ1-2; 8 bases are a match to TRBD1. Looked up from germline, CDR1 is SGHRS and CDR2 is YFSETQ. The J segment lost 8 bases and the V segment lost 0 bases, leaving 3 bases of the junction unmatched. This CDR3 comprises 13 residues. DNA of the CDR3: TGCGCCAGCAGCTTGGAGCCAGGGGGCGGCTACACCTTC. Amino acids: CASSLEPGGGYTF.

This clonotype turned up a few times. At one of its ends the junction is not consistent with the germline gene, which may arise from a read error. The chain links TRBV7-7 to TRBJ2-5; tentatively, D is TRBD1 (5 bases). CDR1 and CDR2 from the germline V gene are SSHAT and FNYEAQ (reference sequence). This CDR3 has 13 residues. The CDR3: CASSLDRDDEQYF. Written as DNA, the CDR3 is TGTGCTAGCAGCCTAGACAGAGACGATGAGCAGTACTTC.

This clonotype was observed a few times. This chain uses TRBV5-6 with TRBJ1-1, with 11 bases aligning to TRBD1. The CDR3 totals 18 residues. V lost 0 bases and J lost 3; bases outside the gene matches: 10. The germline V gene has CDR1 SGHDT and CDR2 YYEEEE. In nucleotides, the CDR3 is TGTGCCAGCAGCTTGGCCCCGGACAGGGGGCGCGGGGACACTGAAGCTTTCTTT. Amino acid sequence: CASSLAPDRGRGDTEAFF.

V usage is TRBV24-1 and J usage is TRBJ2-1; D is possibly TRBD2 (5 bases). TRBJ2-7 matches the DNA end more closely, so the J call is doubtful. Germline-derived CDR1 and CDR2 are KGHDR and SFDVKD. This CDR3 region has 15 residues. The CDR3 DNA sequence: TGTGCCACCAGTGATATAGGGAGCTCCTACAATGAGCAGTACTTC. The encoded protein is CATSDIGSSYNEQYF.

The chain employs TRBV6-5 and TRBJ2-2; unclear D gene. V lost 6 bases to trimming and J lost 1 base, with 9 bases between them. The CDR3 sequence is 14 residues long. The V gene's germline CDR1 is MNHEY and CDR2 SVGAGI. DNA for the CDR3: TGTGCCAGCAGGGCGGTATTGAACACCGGGGAGCTGTTTTTT. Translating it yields CASRAVLNTGELFF.

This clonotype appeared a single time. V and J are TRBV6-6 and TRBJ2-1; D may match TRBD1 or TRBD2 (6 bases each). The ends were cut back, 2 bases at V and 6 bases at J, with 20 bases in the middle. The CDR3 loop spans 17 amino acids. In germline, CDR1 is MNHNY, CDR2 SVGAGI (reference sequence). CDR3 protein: CASSYVNLRGRGNEQFF. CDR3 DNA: TGTGCCAGCAGTTACGTCAATTTGCGGGGCAGGGGCAATGAGCAGTTCTTC.

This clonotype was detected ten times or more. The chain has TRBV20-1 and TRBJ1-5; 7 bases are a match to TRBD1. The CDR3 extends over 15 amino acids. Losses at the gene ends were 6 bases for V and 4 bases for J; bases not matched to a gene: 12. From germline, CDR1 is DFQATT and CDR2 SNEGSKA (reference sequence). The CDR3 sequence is CSAPRPGTANQPQHF. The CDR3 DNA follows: TGCAGTGCCCCCCGCCCCGGGACAGCAAATCAGCCCCAGCATTTT.

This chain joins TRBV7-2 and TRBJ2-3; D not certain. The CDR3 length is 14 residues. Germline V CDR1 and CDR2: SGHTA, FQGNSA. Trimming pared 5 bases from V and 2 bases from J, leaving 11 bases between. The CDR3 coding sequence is TGTGCCAGCAGCCCGGACGCGTACACAGATACGCAGTATTTT. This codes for CASSPDAYTDTQYF.

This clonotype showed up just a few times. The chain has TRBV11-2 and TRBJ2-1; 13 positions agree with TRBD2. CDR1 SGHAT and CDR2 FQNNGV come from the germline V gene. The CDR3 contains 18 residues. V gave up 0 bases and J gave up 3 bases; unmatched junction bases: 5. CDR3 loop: CASSLDRTSGGLYNEQFF. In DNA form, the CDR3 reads TGTGCCAGCAGCTTAGATCGGACTAGCGGGGGCCTCTACAATGAGCAGTTCTTC.

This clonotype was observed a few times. CDR3 sequence (DNA): TGTGCCAGCAGCTACGAGGGGGACTTCGTCGATACGCAGTATTTT. Its translation: CASSYEGDFVDTQYF. The chain has TRBV7-9 and TRBJ2-3, with D perhaps assigned TRBD1 or TRBD2 (6 bases each). Germline V gene data show CDR1 as SEHNR and CDR2 as FQNEAQ (reference sequence). V gave up 4 bases and J gave up 6 bases, with 17 bases separating them. This CDR3 comprises 15 residues.

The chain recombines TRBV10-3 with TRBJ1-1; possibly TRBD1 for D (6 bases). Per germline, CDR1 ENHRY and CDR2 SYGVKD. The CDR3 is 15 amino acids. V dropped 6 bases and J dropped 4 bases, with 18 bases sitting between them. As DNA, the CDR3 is TGTGCCATCAGCGACGAAGCCGCGGGGGCCACTGAAGCTTTCTTT. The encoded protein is CAISDEAAGATEAFF.

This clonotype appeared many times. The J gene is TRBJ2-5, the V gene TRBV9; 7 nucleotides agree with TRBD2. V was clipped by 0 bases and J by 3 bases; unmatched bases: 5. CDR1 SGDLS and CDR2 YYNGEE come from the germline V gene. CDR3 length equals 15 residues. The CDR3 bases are TGTGCCAGCAGCGTAGGGCACGGGAGGAAAGAGACCCAGTACTTC. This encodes CASSVGHGRKETQYF.

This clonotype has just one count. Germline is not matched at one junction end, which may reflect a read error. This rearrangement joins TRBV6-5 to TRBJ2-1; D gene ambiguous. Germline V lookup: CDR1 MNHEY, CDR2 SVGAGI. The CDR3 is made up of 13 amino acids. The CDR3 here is CTSSQRSYNEQFF. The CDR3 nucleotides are TGTACCAGCTCCCAGCGCTCCTACAATGAGCAGTTCTTC.

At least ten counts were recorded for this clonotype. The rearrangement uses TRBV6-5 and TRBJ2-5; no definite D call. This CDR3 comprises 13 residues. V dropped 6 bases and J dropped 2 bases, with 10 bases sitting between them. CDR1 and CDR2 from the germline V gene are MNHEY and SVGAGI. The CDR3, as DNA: TGTGCCAGCAGCCGGAGTTTTCAAGAGACCCAGTACTTC. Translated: CASSRSFQETQYF.

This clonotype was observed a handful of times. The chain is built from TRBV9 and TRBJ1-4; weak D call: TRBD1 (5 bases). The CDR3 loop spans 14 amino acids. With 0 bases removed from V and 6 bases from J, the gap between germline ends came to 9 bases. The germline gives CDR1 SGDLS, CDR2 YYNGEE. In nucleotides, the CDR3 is TGTGCCAGCAGCGTAGGAGGGGAGGATGAAAAACTGTTTTTT. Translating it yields CASSVGGEDEKLFF.

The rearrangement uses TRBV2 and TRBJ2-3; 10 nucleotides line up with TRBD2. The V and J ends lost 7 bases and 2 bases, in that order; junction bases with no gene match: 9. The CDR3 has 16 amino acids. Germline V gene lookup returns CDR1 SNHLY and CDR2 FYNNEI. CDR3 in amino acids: CASKLGLAASTDTQYF. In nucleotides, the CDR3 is TGTGCCAGCAAGCTTGGACTAGCGGCTTCCACAGATACGCAGTATTTT.

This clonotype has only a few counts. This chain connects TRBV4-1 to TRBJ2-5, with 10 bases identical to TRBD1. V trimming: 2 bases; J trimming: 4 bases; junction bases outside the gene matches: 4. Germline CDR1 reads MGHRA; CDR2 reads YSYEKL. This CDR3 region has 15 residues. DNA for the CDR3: TGCGCCAGCAGCCAAACCGGGACAGGGGTAGAGACCCAGTACTTC. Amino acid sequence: CASSQTGTGVETQYF.

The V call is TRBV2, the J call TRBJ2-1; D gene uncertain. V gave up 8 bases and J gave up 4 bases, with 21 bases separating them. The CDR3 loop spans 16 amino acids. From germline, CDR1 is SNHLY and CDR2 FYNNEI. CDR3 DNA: TGTGCCAGCGGTGTTCATGGCAGCAAGATTTACAATGAGCAGTTCTTC. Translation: CASGVHGSKIYNEQFF.

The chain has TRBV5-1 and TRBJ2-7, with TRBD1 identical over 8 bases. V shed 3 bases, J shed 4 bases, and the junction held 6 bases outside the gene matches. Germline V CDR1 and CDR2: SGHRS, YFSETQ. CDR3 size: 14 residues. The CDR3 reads CASSSGTGDYEQYF. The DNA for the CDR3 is TGCGCCAGCAGCTCCGGGACAGGTGATTACGAGCAGTACTTC.

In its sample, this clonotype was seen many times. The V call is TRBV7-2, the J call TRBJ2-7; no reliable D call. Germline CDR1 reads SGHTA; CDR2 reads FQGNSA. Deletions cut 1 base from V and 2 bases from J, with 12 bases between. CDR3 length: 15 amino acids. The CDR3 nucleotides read TGTGCCAGCAGCTTAGGCAGTCAGCCTACCTACGAGCAGTACTTC. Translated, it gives CASSLGSQPTYEQYF.